Below are 11 T cell receptor beta chains sequenced from a single sample in a study of CD8 T cells in Susac syndrome. RNA in amounts of roughly 0.5 to 1 ug was reverse transcribed with random hexamers. From the immunoSEQ multiplex PCR reads, TCRdb called clonotypes with MiXCR, one entry per CDR3 protein. The data contain approximately 130,000 distinct CDR3 sequences, 91% of them singletons. The sample taken for sequencing was CD8+ T cells from PBMCs. The origin of the receptors is a human donor with multiple sclerosis.

V is TRBV5-6 and J is TRBJ1-1; D is undetermined. Between the trimmed V and J ends, which lost 2 bases and 0 bases, there was a span of 8 bases. This CDR3 contains 14 residues. The germline gives CDR1 SGHDT, CDR2 YYEEEE. In DNA, the CDR3 is TGTGCCAGCAGCTTCACAGAAGTGAACACTGAAGCTTTCTTT. It translates to CASSFTEVNTEAFF.

The chain uses TRBV4-1 and TRBJ2-1; TRBD2 matches 14 bases. This CDR3 spans 19 amino acids. V was clipped by 4 bases and J by 6 bases; unmatched bases: 14. The germline V gene encodes CDR1 MGHRA and CDR2 YSYEKL. CDR3 loop: CASSPQGSVGTSGGNEQFF. DNA of the CDR3: TGCGCCAGCAGCCCTCAGGGGTCCGTCGGGACTAGCGGGGGCAATGAGCAGTTCTTC.

This sequence joins TRBV28 and TRBJ2-7; D gene uncertain. Germline V lookup: CDR1 MDHEN, CDR2 SYDVKM. Trimming left V 3 bases short and J 3 bases short, with 9 bases between. There are 13 residues in the CDR3. The CDR3 coding sequence is TGTGCCAGCAGTTTTACCACCAGCTACGAGCAGTACTTC. Its translation is CASSFTTSYEQYF.

The gene calls are TRBV4-1 and TRBJ2-7; D is perhaps TRBD2 (5 bases). The CDR3 loop spans 15 amino acids. Per the germline V gene, CDR1 is MGHRA and CDR2 is YSYEKL. Deletions cut 4 bases from V and 0 bases from J, with 13 bases between. As DNA, the CDR3 is TGCGCCAGCAGCCTAGCCAAGGCGGGCTCCTACGAGCAGTACTTC. It codes for CASSLAKAGSYEQYF.

J is TRBJ2-1 and V is TRBV19; 7 positions match TRBD1. The junction had 3 bases not matched to a gene; V was cut back by 6 bases and J by 7 bases. This CDR3 is 12 amino acids long. Germline CDR1 is LNHDA and CDR2 is SQIVND (reference sequence). The CDR3 DNA follows: TGTGCCAGTAGACAGGGGACGAATGAGCAGTTCTTC. This gives the protein CASRQGTNEQFF.

This rearrangement joins TRBV7-9 to TRBJ1-2; D gene ambiguous. The CDR3 loop spans 15 amino acids. Looked up from germline, CDR1 is SEHNR and CDR2 is FQNEAQ (reference sequence). Deletions cut 2 bases from V and 4 bases from J, with 14 bases between. CDR3 nucleotide sequence: TGTGCCAGCAGCTTACTGGGATCGGGGAGCTATGGCTACACCTTC. Its translation: CASSLLGSGSYGYTF.

The J gene is TRBJ2-7, the V gene TRBV2; no definite D call. The CDR3 length is 13 residues. CDR1 is SNHLY and CDR2 is FYNNEI in the germline V gene. Between the trimmed V and J ends, which lost 4 bases and 4 bases, there was a span of 11 bases. CDR3 DNA sequence: TGTGCCAGCAGTGGTAGTTCTCCTTACGAGCAGTACTTC. Amino acids: CASSGSSPYEQYF.

This sequence joins TRBV10-3 and TRBJ2-7, with 7 nucleotides matching TRBD2. V dropped 0 bases and J dropped 7; count of bases not matched to a gene: 9. Germline V lookup: CDR1 ENHRY, CDR2 SYGVKD. The CDR3 contains 15 residues. The CDR3 loop reads CAISESGREGYEQYF. The DNA for the CDR3 is TGTGCCATCAGTGAGTCTGGCAGGGAGGGATATGAGCAGTACTTC.

The chain employs TRBV19 and TRBJ1-1, with D unresolved. The CDR3 consists of 12 residues. The V gene's germline CDR1 is LNHDA and CDR2 SQIVND (reference sequence). Between the trimmed V and J ends, which lost 7 bases and 1 base, there was a span of 7 bases. The CDR3 protein is CASTAGNTEAFF. In DNA form, the CDR3 reads TGTGCCAGTACGGCGGGGAACACTGAAGCTTTCTTT.

The gene calls are TRBV11-2 and TRBJ2-2, with 10 nucleotides matching TRBD2. There are 16 residues in the CDR3. J was trimmed by 5 bases and V by 2 bases; bases with no gene match: 5. The V gene's germline CDR1 is SGHAT and CDR2 FQNNGV. The CDR3, as DNA: TGTGCCAGCAGCTTATCGCTAGCGGGAGTTACCGGGGAGCTGTTTTTT. Its translation is CASSLSLAGVTGELFF.

The rearrangement joins TRBV5-4 to TRBJ1-1; no clear D gene. The CDR3 totals 13 residues. The germline CDR1 and CDR2 sequences are SGHNT and YYREEE (reference sequence). The V and J ends lost 5 bases and 4 bases respectively, with 12 bases between them. In DNA form, the CDR3 reads TGTGCCAGCAGTCTAATGGAGGGCACTGAAGCTTTCTTT. Its protein is CASSLMEGTEAFF.